This TCR beta chain comes out of a study of shared clonotypes between healthy human individuals. Clones were read by immunoSEQ multiplex PCR, and TCRdb kept only the in-frame ones, dropping some. This table has 750,000 to 1,000,000 clones, 80% to 95% appearing once. Naive CD8 cells comprised CD45RO-negative, CCR7-positively selected cells, excluding terminally differentiated effector memory CD45RA+ cells. Whole-study findings and limits: Across subsets, estimated richness was generally greater for naive than for memory populations. Exclusively blood specimens were collected; tissue repertoires likely differ. Sorted-subset samples were not fully sequenced, rarefaction indicated.

In regard to this clone: Antigen specificity is unknown.

Input material: naive CD8+ T cells sorted from blood. The receptor was isolated from a man aged 25 to 40 in good health.

CDR3 bases: TGTGCCAGCAGCTTCACTGGCAGGACAGACTACAATGAGCAGTTCTTC. Translation: CASSFTGRTDYNEQFF. V usage is TRBV11-2 and J usage is TRBJ2-1; a weak D match, TRBD1 (6 bases). The germline CDR1 and CDR2 sequences are SGHAT and FQNNGV. Trimming removed 3 bases from V and 3 bases from J, with 15 bases in between. The CDR3 is made up of 16 amino acids.